This record concerns one T cell receptor (beta chain) sequence. Antigen unknown. The source of the sample is a study of shared clonotypes between healthy human individuals. General study points: Naive CD4 clonotype sharing across several donors was 4.5% to 6%.

The deep-level immunoSEQ assay was used. Data came from immunoSEQ multiplex PCR; TCRdb stores just in-frame clones and leaves some out. The table lists some 1 million clones, around 75% of them singletons. In germline, CDR1 is MGHRA, CDR2 YSYEKL. V lost 0 bases and J 3 bases, leaving 11 bases between the germline ends. The CDR3 is 15 amino acids. The rearrangement links TRBV4-1 to TRBJ1-1; the D gene is possibly TRBD1 (5 bases). The clonotype originates from a man aged 18 to 29 in good health. Material: memory CD4+ T cells sorted from blood. Subset here: CD45RA-negative fraction. This CDR3 is CASSQDAGGDTEAFF. CDR3 nucleotide sequence: TGCGCCAGCAGCCAAGACGCCGGGGGTGACACTGAAGCTTTCTTT.